One T cell receptor (beta chain) is described in this entry. Its antigen is as yet unknown. These data belong to a study of T cell responses to AZD1222 COVID-19 vaccine. Notes on the study in general: Seropositivity was recorded at baseline in only six AZD1222 recipients. Repertoire collection took place solely once the T cell response had peaked. Distributed over spike, vaccine-associated CD4 TCRs predominated at 160-218 and 743-854. Rises in breadth and depth of Spike-specific TCRs came after two AZD1222 doses.

Produced via immunoSEQ multiplex PCR; TCRdb's table is partial and in-frame only. This sample yields 150,000 to 180,000 clones, of which roughly nine tenths are seen a single time; roughly 5% belongs to the top ten. The sequences come from peripheral blood, collected on day 0 of MenACWY control vaccination. The origin of this receptor is an adult in good health.

The CDR3 DNA reads as TGCGCCAGCAGTGAGTCTGGACTAGCGGGAACGAGCTCCTACAATGAGCAGTTCTTC. Protein sequence: CASSESGLAGTSSYNEQFF. This rearrangement joins TRBV10-2 to TRBJ2-1; 12 positions match TRBD2. The CDR3 has 19 residues. Per germline, CDR1 WSHSY and CDR2 SAAADI. Unmatched junction bases numbered 6, after V lost 0 bases and J lost 0 bases.